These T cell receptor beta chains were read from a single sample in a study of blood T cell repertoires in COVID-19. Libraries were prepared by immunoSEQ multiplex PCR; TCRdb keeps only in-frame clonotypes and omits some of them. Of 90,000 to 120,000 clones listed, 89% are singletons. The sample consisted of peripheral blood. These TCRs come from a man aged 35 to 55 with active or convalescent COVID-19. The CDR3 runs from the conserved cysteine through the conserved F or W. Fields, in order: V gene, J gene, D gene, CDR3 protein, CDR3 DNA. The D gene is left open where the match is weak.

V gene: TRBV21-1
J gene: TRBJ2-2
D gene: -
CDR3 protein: CASAKNGEASGPGGELFF
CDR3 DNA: TGTGCCAGCGCCAAAAACGGGGAGGCTAGCGGGCCCGGCGGGGAGCTGTTTTTT

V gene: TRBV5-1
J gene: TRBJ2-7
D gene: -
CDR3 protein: CASSPGLTPYEQYF
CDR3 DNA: TGCGCCAGCAGCCCGGGTCTTACTCCCTACGAGCAGTACTTC

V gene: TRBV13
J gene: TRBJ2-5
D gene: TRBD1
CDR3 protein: CASSPPGQWTQYF
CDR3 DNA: TGTGCCAGCAGCCCTCCGGGACAGTGGACCCAGTACTTC

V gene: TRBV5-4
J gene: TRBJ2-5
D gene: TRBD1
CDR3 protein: CASSLGDRKETQYF
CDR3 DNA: TGTGCCAGCAGCTTGGGGGACAGAAAAGAGACCCAGTACTTC

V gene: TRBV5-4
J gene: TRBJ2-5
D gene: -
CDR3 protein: CASSLSGSFGETQYF
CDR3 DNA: TGTGCCAGCAGCTTGTCCGGGTCTTTCGGAGAGACCCAGTACTTC

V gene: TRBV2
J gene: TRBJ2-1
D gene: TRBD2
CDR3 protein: CASRQGMGGHNEQFF
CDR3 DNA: TGTGCCAGCAGGCAAGGGATGGGAGGGCACAATGAGCAGTTCTTC

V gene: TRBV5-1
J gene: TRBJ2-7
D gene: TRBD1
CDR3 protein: CASSLWTGYEQYF
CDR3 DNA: TGCGCCAGCAGCTTATGGACAGGCTACGAGCAGTACTTC

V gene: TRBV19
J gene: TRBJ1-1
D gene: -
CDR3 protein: CASLGGRNTEAFF
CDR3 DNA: TGTGCCAGCCTAGGAGGCCGAAACACTGAAGCTTTCTTT

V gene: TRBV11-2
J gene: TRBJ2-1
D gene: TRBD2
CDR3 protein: CASSTMAGENAEQFF
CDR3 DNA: TGTGCCAGCAGCACTATGGCGGGAGAGAACGCTGAGCAGTTCTTC

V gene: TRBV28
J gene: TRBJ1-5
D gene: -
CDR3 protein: CANSDGGNQPQHF
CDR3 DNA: TGTGCCAACTCCGACGGGGGCAATCAGCCCCAGCATTTT

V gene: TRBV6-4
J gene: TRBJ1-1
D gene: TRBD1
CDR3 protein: CASNTREGAKTEAFF
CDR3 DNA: TGTGCCAGCAATACGCGGGAGGGGGCGAAGACTGAAGCTTTCTTT

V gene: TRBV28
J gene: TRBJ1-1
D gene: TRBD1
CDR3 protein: CASSTGTGEAFF
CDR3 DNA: TGTGCCAGCAGCACCGGGACAGGGGAAGCTTTCTTT